Each of the 2 T cell receptor beta chains below was sequenced from the same sample in a study of shared clonotypes between healthy human individuals. Sequenced by immunoSEQ multiplex PCR; TCRdb stores in-frame clones only, minus some. Of more than 2,000,000 clones listed, 93% are singletons. The sequenced sample consisted of naive CD4+ T cells from PBMCs. Indicated subset: CD45RA+ positively selected. The receptor source for this set is a man aged 18 to 29 in good health. Some clones in this sample may be carry-over from other donors' samples.

J is TRBJ1-1 and V is TRBV7-2; D remains ambiguous. V lost 5 bases to trimming and J lost 6 bases, with 16 bases between them. The germline V gene encodes CDR1 SGHTA and CDR2 FQGNSA. The length of the CDR3 is 14 residues. CDR3 in DNA: TGTGCCAGCAGCGTTAACCGACGGAGTGCTGAAGCTTTCTTT. Protein sequence: CASSVNRRSAEAFF.

The V and J genes are TRBV30 and TRBJ1-6; no definite D call. Germline V gives CDR1 GTSNPN, CDR2 SVGIG (reference sequence). V lost 1 base and J lost 7, with 8 bases in between. The CDR3 sequence is 13 residues long. The CDR3 sequence: CAWSGHGNSPLHF. In DNA form, the CDR3 reads TGTGCCTGGAGTGGGCACGGGAATTCACCCCTCCACTTT.